These 23 T cell receptor beta chains share one sample of origin, sequenced in a study of T cell clones after liver transplantation. TCRdb's table, derived via immunoSEQ multiplex PCR, lists solely in-frame clones and lacks some. This table holds thousands of clones, about 30% found once. Proliferating CFSE-low MLR cells were sequenced to define alloreactive TCRbeta sequences. These TCRs' antigens remain unknown. The sequencing input was CD4+ T cells from cultured PBMCs. The source is a human patient who received a liver transplant. The T cells may come from the graft donor.

This chain uses TRBV6-9 with TRBJ1-1, with D maybe TRBD1 (5 bases). Per germline, CDR1 MNHGY and CDR2 SVAAGI. The CDR3 sequence is 14 residues long. CDR3 coding DNA: TGTGCTCTAAAGGAGGGAAGGGACGGCACTGAAGCTTTCTTT. Protein: CALKEGRDGTEAFF.

This chain uses TRBV5-1 with TRBJ2-2; 7 bases map to TRBD1. V lost 0 bases, J lost 2 bases, and 4 bases stayed unmatched. The CDR3 runs to 16 residues. CDR1 is SGHRS, CDR2 YFSETQ, per germline. CDR3 in DNA: TGCGCCAGCAGCTTGGTCGGGACAGCAAACACCGGGGAGCTGTTTTTT. The encoded protein is CASSLVGTANTGELFF.

By share, this clone counts as medium-sized. The rearrangement links TRBV5-5 to TRBJ1-4, with TRBD1 as a possible D gene (5 bases). V lost 4 bases and J 8 bases, leaving 21 bases between the germline ends. The CDR3 sequence is 16 residues long. Germline CDR1 SGHKS, CDR2 YYEKEE (reference sequence). The CDR3 sequence: CASSPWAGQGVEKLFF. CDR3 in DNA: TGTGCCAGCAGCCCCTGGGCGGGGCAGGGCGTAGAAAAACTGTTTTTT.

The rearrangement links TRBV1 to TRBJ2-6; TRBD2 reflects the table's D call only, with no check against the DNA. TRBV1 corresponds to a pseudogene. This CDR3 spans 18 amino acids. CDR3 protein: CTSRGGSLAQSRANVLTF. CDR3 DNA: TGCACCAGCAGGGGCGGGAGTTTGGCACAAAGTCGGGCCAACGTCCTGACTTTC.

The chain has TRBV11-2 and TRBJ2-1; 9 bases are a match to TRBD1. Germline CDR1 reads SGHAT; CDR2 reads FQNNGV. V lost 6 bases, J lost 2 bases, and 5 bases stayed unmatched. This CDR3 has 15 residues. The CDR3 protein is CASRRDRAPYNEQFF. The CDR3 DNA is TGTGCCAGCAGGAGGGACAGGGCCCCCTACAATGAGCAGTTCTTC.

This chain joins TRBV7-2 and TRBJ1-2; 7 nucleotides match TRBD1. CDR1 and CDR2 from the germline V gene are SGHTA and FQGNSA. V shed 2 bases, J shed 4 bases, and the junction held 4 bases outside the gene matches. The length of the CDR3 is 14 residues. The CDR3 loop is CASSLTGAAYGYTF. The CDR3, as DNA: TGTGCCAGCAGCTTAACAGGGGCCGCCTATGGCTACACCTTC.

The chain uses TRBV5-4 and TRBJ2-1; perhaps TRBD2 as D (5 bases). The germline V gene has CDR1 SGHNT and CDR2 YYREEE (reference sequence). The CDR3 runs 12 residues. Trimming pared 4 bases from V and 6 bases from J, leaving 8 bases between. Written as DNA, the CDR3 is TGTGCCAGCAGCCGGGGATTCAATGAGCAGTTCTTC. Translating gives CASSRGFNEQFF.

V and J are TRBV11-3 and TRBJ1-1; 9 bases agree with TRBD1. V lost 4 bases and J lost 5; bases outside the gene matches: 5. This CDR3 has 14 amino acids. In germline, CDR1 is SGHNT, CDR2 YENEEA. The CDR3 protein is CASSSGQGRTEAFF. Written as DNA, the CDR3 is TGTGCCAGCAGCTCCGGACAGGGGAGAACTGAAGCTTTCTTT.

CDR3 bases: TGTGCCAGCAGTTTTCTGGCTAGCGGGCGTGGGAACACCGGGGAGCTGTTTTTT. Translated, it gives CASSFLASGRGNTGELFF. The V call is TRBV27, the J call TRBJ2-2; the match to TRBD2 covers 8 bases. The CDR3 consists of 18 residues. Germline CDR1 and CDR2: MNHEY and SMNVEV (reference sequence). Trimming took 3 bases from V and 1 from J; bases not matched to a gene: 10.

This clone turned up a few times. The chain carries TRBV6-5 and TRBJ2-7; 10 nucleotides line up with TRBD1. This CDR3 region has 12 residues. Losses at the gene ends were 11 bases for V and 4 bases for J; bases not matched to a gene: 5. Germline V gene data show CDR1 as MNHEY and CDR2 as SVGAGI. The CDR3 region is CAGGQGVYEQYF. Written as DNA, the CDR3 is TGTGCCGGAGGACAGGGGGTTTACGAGCAGTACTTC.

V usage is TRBV4-2 and J usage is TRBJ1-1; D perhaps matches TRBD1 (5 bases). CDR3 length equals 14 residues. Germline V gene sequence: CDR1 LGHNA, CDR2 YNFKEQ. Trimming stripped 5 bases from V and 5 bases from J, with 15 bases between. The CDR3 sequence is CASSSRRVGTEAFF. CDR3 DNA: TGTGCCAGCAGCTCCCGCAGGGTGGGAACTGAAGCTTTCTTT.

This sequence joins TRBV13 and TRBJ1-2; no reliable D call. Germline-derived CDR1 and CDR2 are PRHDT and FYEKMQ (reference sequence). The CDR3 extends over 14 amino acids. Deletions cut 0 bases from V and 8 bases from J, with 13 bases between. The CDR3 is CASSLGRRVGGYTF. The CDR3 coding sequence is TGTGCCAGCAGCTTAGGCAGGAGAGTAGGCGGCTACACCTTC.

This sequence joins TRBV6-1 and TRBJ1-1; 7 nucleotides match TRBD1. The CDR3 covers 14 residues. V trimming: 3 bases; J trimming: 1 base; junction bases outside the gene matches: 2. The germline gives CDR1 MNHNS, CDR2 SASEGT. CDR3 bases: TGTGCCAGCAGTGACCGACAGGGGAACACTGAAGCTTTCTTT. It translates to CASSDRQGNTEAFF.

The V call is TRBV18, the J call TRBJ2-6, with unresolved D. This CDR3 has 17 amino acids. Germline values: CDR1 KGHSH, CDR2 LQKENI. With 2 bases removed from V and 0 bases from J, the gap between germline ends came to 11 bases. CDR3 in DNA: TGTGCCAGCTCACCAAATCTCCGGAGCTCTGGGGCCAACGTCCTGACTTTC. This translates into CASSPNLRSSGANVLTF.

The chain joins TRBV5-4 to TRBJ2-2, with TRBD1 matching 8 bases. Germline V gives CDR1 SGHNT, CDR2 YYREEE (reference sequence). Trimming cost V 3 bases and J 1 base; bases outside gene matches: 2. This CDR3 comprises 15 residues. CDR3 DNA sequence: TGTGCCAGCAGCTCAGGGACAGGGAACACCGGGGAGCTGTTTTTT. Translation: CASSSGTGNTGELFF. The variable domain in full, with the rest retrieved from reference TRBV5-4 and TRBJ2-2, is ETGVTQSPTHLIKTRGQQVTLRCSSQSGHNTVSWYQQALGQGPQFIFQYYREEENGRGNFPPRFSGLQFPNYSSELNVNALELDDSALYLCASSSGTGNTGELFFGEGSRLTVL.

The chain links TRBV6-5 to TRBJ2-3; TRBD2 matches at 12 bases. Germline trimming cut 6 bases from V and 3 bases from J; bases unmatched to any gene: 4. The CDR3 is 15 amino acids. The V gene's germline CDR1 is MNHEY and CDR2 SVGAGI. CDR3 coding DNA: TGTGCCAGCAGCCCTAGCGGGAGGGTGACAGATACGCAGTATTTT. Amino acid sequence: CASSPSGRVTDTQYF.

This clone was detected a few times. The genes are TRBV28 and TRBJ1-1; D not certain. The CDR3 is 13 amino acids. Trimming removed 1 base at V and 8 bases at J, with 11 bases between. The germline gives CDR1 MDHEN, CDR2 SYDVKM. The CDR3 DNA reads as TGTGCCAGCAGTTTATTGCGTCAGAGAGAAGCTTTCTTT. It codes for CASSLLRQREAFF.

The rearrangement joins TRBV5-1 to TRBJ1-1, with D perhaps matching TRBD1 (5 bases). The CDR3 has 14 amino acids. The germline gives CDR1 SGHRS, CDR2 YFSETQ. V was cut by 1 base and J by 1 base, with 8 bases left in between. CDR3 loop: CASSLLRGNTEAFF. The CDR3 bases are TGCGCCAGCAGCTTGTTGAGGGGGAACACTGAAGCTTTCTTT.

CDR3 sequence reads: CASSESGRGTEAFF. CDR3 nucleotide sequence: TGCGCCAGCAGTGAGTCGGGCAGGGGGACTGAAGCTTTCTTT. The gene calls are TRBV10-1 and TRBJ1-1; 7 nucleotides align to TRBD1. Unmatched junction bases numbered 3, after V lost 0 bases and J lost 5 bases. Germline CDR1 is WNHNN and CDR2 is SYGVQD (reference sequence). This CDR3 contains 14 residues.

This clone was seen a few times. The chain employs TRBV9 and TRBJ1-4; D is unclear. Deletions cut 4 bases from V and 0 bases from J, with 19 bases between. This CDR3 spans 18 amino acids. Per germline, CDR1 SGDLS and CDR2 YYNGEE. CDR3 DNA: TGTGCCAGCAGCCCACAACCGGGCGCAACCTCAACTAATGAAAAACTGTTTTTT. Translating gives CASSPQPGATSTNEKLFF.

The gene calls are TRBV11-1 and TRBJ2-7; 11 nucleotides match TRBD2. V lost 2 bases to trimming and J lost 4 bases; unmatched junction nucleotides: 7. The germline V gene has CDR1 SGHAT and CDR2 FQDESV (reference sequence). This CDR3 is built from 16 residues. CDR3 nucleotides: TGTGCCAGCAGCTTATTAACCCCTAGCGGGAGGTACGAGCAGTACTTC. It encodes CASSLLTPSGRYEQYF. Using reference TRBV11-1 and TRBJ2-7 for the parts outside the CDR3, the full variable domain is EAEVAQSPRYKITEKSQAVAFWCDPISGHATLYWYRQILGQGPELLVQFQDESVVDDSQLPKDRFSAERLKGVDSTLKIQPAELGDSAMYLCASSLLTPSGRYEQYFGPGTRLTVT.

The chain is built from TRBV5-1 and TRBJ2-5; 9 nucleotides agree with TRBD1. Trimming cost V 3 bases and J 4 bases; bases outside gene matches: 4. The germline CDR1 and CDR2 sequences are SGHRS and YFSETQ. This CDR3 contains 14 residues. The DNA of the CDR3 is TGCGCCAGCAGCTCGGGGACAGGGAGAGAGACCCAGTACTTC. Translating it yields CASSSGTGRETQYF.

The chain carries TRBV19 and TRBJ2-7; TRBD1 or TRBD2 may be the D gene (5 bases each). The germline V and J ends were trimmed by 4 bases and 3 bases, with 13 bases remaining between them. This CDR3 comprises 14 residues. CDR1 and CDR2 (germline): LNHDA, SQIVND (reference sequence). In DNA form, the CDR3 reads TGTGCCAGTAGTAGCCGGGGCTCCCTCTACGAGCAGTACTTC. Its protein is CASSSRGSLYEQYF.